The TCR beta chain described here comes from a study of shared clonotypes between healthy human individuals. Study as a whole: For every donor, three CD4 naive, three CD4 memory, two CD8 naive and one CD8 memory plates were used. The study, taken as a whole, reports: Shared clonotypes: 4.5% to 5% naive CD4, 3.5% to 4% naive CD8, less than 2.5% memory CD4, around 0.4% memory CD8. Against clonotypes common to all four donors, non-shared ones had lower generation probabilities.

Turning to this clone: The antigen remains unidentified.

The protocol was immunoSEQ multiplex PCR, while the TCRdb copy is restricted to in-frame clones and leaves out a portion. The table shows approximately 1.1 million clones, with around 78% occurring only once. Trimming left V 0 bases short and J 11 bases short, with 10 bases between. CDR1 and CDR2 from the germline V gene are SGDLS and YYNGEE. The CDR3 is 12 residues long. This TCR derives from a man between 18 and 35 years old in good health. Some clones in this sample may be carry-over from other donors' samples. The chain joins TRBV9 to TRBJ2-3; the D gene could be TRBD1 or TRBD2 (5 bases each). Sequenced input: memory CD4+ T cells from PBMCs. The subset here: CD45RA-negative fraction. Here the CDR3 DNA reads TGTGCCAGCAGCGTAGACGAGGGGAAGCAGTATTTT. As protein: CASSVDEGKQYF. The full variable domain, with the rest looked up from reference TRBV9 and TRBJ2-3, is DSGVTQTPKHLITATGQRVTLRCSPRSGDLSVYWYQQSLDQGLQFLIQYYNGEERAKGNILERFSAQQFPDLHSELNLSSLELGDSALYFCASSVDEGKQYFGPGTRLTVL.